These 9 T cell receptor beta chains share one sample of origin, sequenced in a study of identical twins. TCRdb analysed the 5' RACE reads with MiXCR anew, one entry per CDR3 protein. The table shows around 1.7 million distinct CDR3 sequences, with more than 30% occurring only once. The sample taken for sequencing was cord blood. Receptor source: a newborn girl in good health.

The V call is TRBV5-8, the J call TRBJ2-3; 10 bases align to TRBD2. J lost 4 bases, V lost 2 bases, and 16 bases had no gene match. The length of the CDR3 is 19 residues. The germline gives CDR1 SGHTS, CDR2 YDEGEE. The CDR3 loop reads CASSFREKRGGHFPDTQYF. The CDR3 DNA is TGTGCCAGCAGCTTCAGGGAGAAGCGGGGGGGCCATTTCCCAGATACGCAGTATTTT.

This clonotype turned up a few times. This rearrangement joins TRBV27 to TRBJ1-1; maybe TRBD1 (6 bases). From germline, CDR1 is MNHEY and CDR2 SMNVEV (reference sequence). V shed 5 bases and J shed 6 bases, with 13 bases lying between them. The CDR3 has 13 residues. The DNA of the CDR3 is TGTGCCAGCAGTCTCCTCCCAGGGGCTGAAGCTTTCTTT. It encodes CASSLLPGAEAFF.

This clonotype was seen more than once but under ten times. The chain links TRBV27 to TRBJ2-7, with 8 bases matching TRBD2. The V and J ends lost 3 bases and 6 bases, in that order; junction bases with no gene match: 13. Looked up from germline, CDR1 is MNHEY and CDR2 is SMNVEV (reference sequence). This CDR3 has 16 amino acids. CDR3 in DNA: TGTGCCAGCAGTTTGCGGGCTAGCGGGTACCCCTTCGAGCAGTACTTC. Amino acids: CASSLRASGYPFEQYF.

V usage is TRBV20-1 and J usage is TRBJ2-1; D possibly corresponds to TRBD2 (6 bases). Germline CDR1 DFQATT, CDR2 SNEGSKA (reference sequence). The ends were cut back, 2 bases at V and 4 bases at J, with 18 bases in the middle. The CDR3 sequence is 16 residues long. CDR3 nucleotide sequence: TGCAGTGCTAGACTCAGGGTATGGCGGGGATACAATGAGCAGTTCTTC. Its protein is CSARLRVWRGYNEQFF.

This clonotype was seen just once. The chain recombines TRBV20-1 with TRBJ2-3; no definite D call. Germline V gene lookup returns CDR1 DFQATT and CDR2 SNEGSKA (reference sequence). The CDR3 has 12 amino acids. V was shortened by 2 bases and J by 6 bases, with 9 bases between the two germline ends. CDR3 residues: CSARPQVDTQYF. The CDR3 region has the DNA TGCAGTGCTAGACCGCAGGTGGATACGCAGTATTTT.

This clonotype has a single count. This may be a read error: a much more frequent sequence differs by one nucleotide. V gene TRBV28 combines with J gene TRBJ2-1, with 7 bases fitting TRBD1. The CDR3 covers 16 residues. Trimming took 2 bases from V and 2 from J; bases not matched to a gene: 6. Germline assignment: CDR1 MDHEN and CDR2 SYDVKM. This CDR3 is CASSLRRTGTYNEQFF. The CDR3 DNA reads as TGTGCCAGCAGTTTAAGGAGGACAGGTACCTACAATGAGCAGTTCTTC.

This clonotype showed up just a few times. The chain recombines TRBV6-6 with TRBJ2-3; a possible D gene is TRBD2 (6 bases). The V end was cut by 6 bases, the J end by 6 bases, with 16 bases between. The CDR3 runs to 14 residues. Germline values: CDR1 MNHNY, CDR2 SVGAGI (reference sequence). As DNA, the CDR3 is TGTGCCAGCAGCCCCCTAGCGTCCGGGGATACGCAGTATTTT. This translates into CASSPLASGDTQYF.

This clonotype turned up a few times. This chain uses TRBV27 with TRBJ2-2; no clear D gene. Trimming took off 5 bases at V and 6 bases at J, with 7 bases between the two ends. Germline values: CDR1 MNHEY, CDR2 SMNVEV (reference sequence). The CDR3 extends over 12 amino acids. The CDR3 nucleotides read TGTGCCAGCAGTCCGCCGGCCGGGGAGCTGTTTTTT. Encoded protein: CASSPPAGELFF.

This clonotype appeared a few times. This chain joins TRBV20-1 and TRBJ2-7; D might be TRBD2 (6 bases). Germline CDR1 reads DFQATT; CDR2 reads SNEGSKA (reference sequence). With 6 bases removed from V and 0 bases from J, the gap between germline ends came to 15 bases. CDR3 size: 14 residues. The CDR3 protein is CSALMTGVSYEQYF. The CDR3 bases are TGCAGTGCCTTAATGACGGGGGTCTCCTACGAGCAGTACTTC.